This T cell receptor beta chain was recovered during a study of cytomegalovirus exposure and HLA in healthy donors. This CDR3 spans 14 amino acids. The germline V gene has CDR1 KGHSH and CDR2 LQKENI. Study findings and constraints: Roughly uniform depth of sequencing across donors was assumed in presence/absence analyses. Available immune exposure information was restricted to CMV serostatus only. Another analysis was done later, and it associated fewer than 20,000 TCR beta sequences with HLA alleles at 0.05 false discovery rate.

In the case of this clone: Its antigen is unknown. At one boundary the junction diverges from the germline segment, which might be a read error. Other DNA sequences from this sample encode an identical CDR3 as well.

PCR primers comprised 60 Vbeta and 13 Jbeta primers. Assay used: immunoSEQ multiplex PCR; TCRdb lists only in-frame clones, some missing. The sample has approximately 130,000 clones; 60% to 85% are singletons. Sample: PBMCs. The chain employs TRBV18 and TRBJ1-3; a weak D match, TRBD1 (5 bases). This receptor was identified in a man younger than 40 in good health and CMV-seronegative. CDR3 protein: CASSPGGAGNTIYF. Written as DNA, the CDR3 is TGTGCCAGCTCACCGGGAGGGGCTGGGAACACCATATATTTT.